This T cell receptor beta chain is drawn from a study of T cells after somatic rescue of genetic block (dated by TCRdb to between 2020 and 2021). Concerning the study at large: What the study looked at was long-term robustness, specifically in a T-cell system that came about through somatic rescue of a genetic block in T-cell development.

Between the V and J ends, shortened by 6 bases and 3 bases respectively, the junction contains 12 bases. The germline V gene (reference sequence) provides CDR1 MNHEY and CDR2 SMNVEV. The CDR3, cysteine through phenylalanine, is 14 amino acids long. CDR3 DNA only is kept here, 42 bases in frame from base 1. Library method: the immunoSEQ multiplex PCR assay. TCRdb took over this immuneACCESS table, retaining in-frame rearrangements with V and J assigned. Such tables are incomplete; in checked studies, under half of the missing clones stem from an unresolved V gene, and the remainder is unexplained. The sample profile shows about 72,000 clones; just over 90% of them were found once. The top ten clones comprise around 2.8% of the sample. This clone is assessed as medium-sized (0.01 to 0.1%). Its cognate antigen has yet to be identified. No qualities accompany the bases; no much larger clone lies one base away.

The specimen was peripheral blood mononuclear cells (PBMCs). This receptor was taken from a man aged 25 to 45. The sequence links TRBV27 to TRBJ1-5; the D gene is perhaps TRBD1, on 5 matching bases. The DNA sequence is given as TGTGCCAGCAGCCGCGGGGCAGACAATCAGCCCCAGCATTTT. It translates as CASSRGADNQPQHF.